This record covers a single T cell receptor beta chain. Its antigen is not known. The data originate from a study of OX40 agonist ivuxolimab in advanced cancers. Study information: Treatment received earlier with anti-PD-1, anti-PD-L1 or anti-CTLA-4 agents was allowed, and more than 35% had some. Patients achieving partial responses numbered three: one hepatocellular carcinoma case and two cutaneous melanoma cases.

Study conclusions and caveats: More expanded clones were seen, on average, in CD8+ T cells than in CD4+. The study observed clonal expansion of CD4+ and CD8+ blood T cells by week 6 at 0.1 to 3.0 mg/kg.

The germline CDR1 and CDR2 sequences are LNHDA and SQIVND (reference sequence). This CDR3 contains 13 residues. V gave up 7 bases and J gave up 7 bases; unmatched junction bases: 6. Clones were sequenced by immunoSEQ multiplex PCR, and TCRdb holds only the in-frame ones, with some missing. The sample lists about 99,000 clones; about 96% were seen once. This clonotype originated in an adult with an advanced solid tumor such as melanoma, head and neck, liver or kidney cancer. The specimen comprised CD4+ or CD8+ T cells sorted from blood, sampled in a trial of the OX40 agonist ivuxolimab. The chain carries TRBV19 and TRBJ2-5; TRBD2 aligns across 10 bases. CDR3 DNA: TGTGCCAGTAACCTAGCGGGGGATGTGACCCAGTACTTC. It is translated as CASNLAGDVTQYF.